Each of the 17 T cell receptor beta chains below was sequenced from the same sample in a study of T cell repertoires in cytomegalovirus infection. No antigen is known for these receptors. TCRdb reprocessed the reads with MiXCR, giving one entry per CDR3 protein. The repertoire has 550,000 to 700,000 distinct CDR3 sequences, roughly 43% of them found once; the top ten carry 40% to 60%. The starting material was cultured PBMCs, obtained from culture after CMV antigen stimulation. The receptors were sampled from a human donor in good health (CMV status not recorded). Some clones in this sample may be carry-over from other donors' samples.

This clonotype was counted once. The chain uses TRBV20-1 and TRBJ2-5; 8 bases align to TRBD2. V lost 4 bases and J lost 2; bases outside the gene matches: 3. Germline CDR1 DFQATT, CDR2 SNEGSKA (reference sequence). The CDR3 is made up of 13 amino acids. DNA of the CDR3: TGCAGTGCTACAGGACTAGCACAAGAGACCCAGTACTTC. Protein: CSATGLAQETQYF.

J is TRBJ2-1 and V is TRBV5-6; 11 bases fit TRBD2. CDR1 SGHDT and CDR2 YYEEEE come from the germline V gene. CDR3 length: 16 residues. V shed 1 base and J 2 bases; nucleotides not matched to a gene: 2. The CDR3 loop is CASSLLSGRAYNEQFF. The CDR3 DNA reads TGTGCCAGCAGCTTGCTTAGCGGGAGGGCCTACAATGAGCAGTTCTTC.

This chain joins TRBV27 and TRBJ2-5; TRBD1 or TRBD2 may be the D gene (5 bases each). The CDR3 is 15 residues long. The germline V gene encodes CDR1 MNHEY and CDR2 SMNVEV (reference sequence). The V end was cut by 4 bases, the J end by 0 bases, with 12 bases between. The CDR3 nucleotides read TGTGCCAGCAGTTATGAGGGGACGTACCAAGAGACCCAGTACTTC. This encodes CASSYEGTYQETQYF.

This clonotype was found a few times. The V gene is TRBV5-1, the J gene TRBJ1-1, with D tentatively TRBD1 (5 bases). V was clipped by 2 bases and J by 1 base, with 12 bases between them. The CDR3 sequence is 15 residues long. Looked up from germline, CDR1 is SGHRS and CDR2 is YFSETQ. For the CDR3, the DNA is TGCGCCAGCAGCTTCGGGGCCGTGGCGAACACTGAAGCTTTCTTT. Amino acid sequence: CASSFGAVANTEAFF.

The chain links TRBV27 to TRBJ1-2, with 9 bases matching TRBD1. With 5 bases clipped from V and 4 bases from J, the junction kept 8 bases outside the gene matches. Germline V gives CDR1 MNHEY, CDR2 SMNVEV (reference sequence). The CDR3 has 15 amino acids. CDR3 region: CASSPLGTGTYGYTF. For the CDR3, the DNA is TGTGCCAGCAGTCCGCTCGGGACAGGGACCTATGGCTACACCTTC.

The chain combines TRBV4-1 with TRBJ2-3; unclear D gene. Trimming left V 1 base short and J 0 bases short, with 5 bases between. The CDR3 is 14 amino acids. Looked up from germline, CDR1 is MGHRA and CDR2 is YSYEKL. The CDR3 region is CASSQVSSTDTQYF. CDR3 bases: TGCGCCAGCAGCCAAGTCTCTAGCACAGATACGCAGTATTTT.

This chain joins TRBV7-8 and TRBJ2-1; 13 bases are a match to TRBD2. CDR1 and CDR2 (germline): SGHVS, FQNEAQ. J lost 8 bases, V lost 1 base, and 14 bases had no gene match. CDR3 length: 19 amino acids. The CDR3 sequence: CASSLVFGLAGASGDEQFF. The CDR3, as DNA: TGTGCCAGCAGCTTAGTATTTGGACTAGCGGGAGCCAGCGGCGATGAGCAGTTCTTC.

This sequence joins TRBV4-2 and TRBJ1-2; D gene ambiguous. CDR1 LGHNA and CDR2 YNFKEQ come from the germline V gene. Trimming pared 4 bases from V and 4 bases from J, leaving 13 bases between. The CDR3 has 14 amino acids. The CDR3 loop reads CASSLPEVSYGYTF. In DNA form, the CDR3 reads TGTGCCAGCAGCCTACCGGAAGTCTCCTATGGCTACACCTTC.

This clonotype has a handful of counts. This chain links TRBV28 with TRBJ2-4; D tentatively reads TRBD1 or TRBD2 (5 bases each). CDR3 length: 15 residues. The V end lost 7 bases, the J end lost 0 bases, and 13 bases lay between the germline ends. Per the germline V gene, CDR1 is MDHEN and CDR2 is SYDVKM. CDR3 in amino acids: CASIGASAAKNIQYF. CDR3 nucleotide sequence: TGTGCCAGCATCGGGGCCTCAGCAGCCAAAAACATTCAGTACTTC.

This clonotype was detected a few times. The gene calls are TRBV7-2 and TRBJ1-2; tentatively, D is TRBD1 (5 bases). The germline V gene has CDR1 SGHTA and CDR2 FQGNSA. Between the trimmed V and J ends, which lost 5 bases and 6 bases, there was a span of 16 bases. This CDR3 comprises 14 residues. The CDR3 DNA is TGTGCCAGCAGCCTCAGACAGACGATAGATGGCTACACCTTC. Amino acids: CASSLRQTIDGYTF.

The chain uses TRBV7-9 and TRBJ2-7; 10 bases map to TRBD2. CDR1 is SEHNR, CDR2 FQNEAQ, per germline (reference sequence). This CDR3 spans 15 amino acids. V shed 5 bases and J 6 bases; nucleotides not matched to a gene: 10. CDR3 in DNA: TGTGCCAGCAGCCGTCTGGCTAGCGGGAGCTCCGAGCAGTACTTC. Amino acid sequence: CASSRLASGSSEQYF.

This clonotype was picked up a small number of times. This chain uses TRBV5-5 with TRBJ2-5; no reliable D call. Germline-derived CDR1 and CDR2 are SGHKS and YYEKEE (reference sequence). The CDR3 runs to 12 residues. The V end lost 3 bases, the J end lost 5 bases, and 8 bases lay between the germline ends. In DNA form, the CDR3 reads TGTGCCAGCAGCTACCAGGCGGAGACCCAGTACTTC. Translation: CASSYQAETQYF.

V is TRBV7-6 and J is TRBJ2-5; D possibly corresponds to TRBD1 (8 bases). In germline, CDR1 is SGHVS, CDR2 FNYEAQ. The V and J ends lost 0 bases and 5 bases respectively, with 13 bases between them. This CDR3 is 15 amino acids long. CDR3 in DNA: TGTGCCAGCAGCTTAGCAACAGGGGGGGGGGAGACCCAGTACTTC. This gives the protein CASSLATGGGETQYF. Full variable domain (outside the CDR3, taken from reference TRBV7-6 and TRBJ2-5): GAGVSQSPRYKVTKRGQDVALRCDPISGHVSLYWYRQALGQGPEFLTYFNYEAQQDKSGLPNDRFSAERPEGSISTLTIQRTEQRDSAMYRCASSLATGGGETQYFGPGTRLLVL.

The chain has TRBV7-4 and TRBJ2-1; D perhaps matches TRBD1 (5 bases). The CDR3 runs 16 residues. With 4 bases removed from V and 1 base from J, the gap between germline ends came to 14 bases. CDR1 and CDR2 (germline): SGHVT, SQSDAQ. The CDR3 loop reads CASSSGWGRSYNEQFF. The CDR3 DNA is TGTGCCAGCAGCTCAGGCTGGGGCAGATCCTACAATGAGCAGTTCTTC.

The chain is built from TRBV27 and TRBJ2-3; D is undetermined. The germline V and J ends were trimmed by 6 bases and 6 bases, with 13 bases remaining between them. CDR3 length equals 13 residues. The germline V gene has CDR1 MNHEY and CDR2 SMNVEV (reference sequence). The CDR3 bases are TGTGCCAGCAGCCCACGACTTATCGATACGCAGTATTTT. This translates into CASSPRLIDTQYF.

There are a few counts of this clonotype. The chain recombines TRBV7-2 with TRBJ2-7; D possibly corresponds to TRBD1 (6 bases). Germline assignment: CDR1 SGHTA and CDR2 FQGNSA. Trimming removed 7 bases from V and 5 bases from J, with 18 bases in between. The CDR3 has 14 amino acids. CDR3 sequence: CASTPRGFSNEQYF. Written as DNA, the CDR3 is TGTGCCAGCACCCCGAGGGGGTTTAGCAACGAGCAGTACTTC.

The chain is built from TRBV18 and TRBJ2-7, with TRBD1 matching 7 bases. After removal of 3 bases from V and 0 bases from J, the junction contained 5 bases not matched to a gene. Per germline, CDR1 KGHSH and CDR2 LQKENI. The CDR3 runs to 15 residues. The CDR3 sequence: CASSPLRDSSYEQYF. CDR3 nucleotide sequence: TGTGCCAGCTCACCTCTCCGGGACAGCTCCTACGAGCAGTACTTC.